This T cell receptor (beta chain) is drawn from a study of beta chain features in type 1 diabetes (dated by TCRdb to 2016 to 2018). Regarding the study in general: No differences in mean age, gender distribution, total cell number or subset yield were found between patients and healthy donors. A total of 85 million to 140 million sorted cells were examined across all samples, and a strong correlation was observed between cell number per subset and RNA yield. In the study, TCRB repertoires of sorted circulating CD4+ T cell subsets from recently diagnosed type 1 diabetes patients were compared with those of matched healthy donors. Regulatory and stem cell-like memory subsets were obtained from only 8 patients and about 8 healthy donors, while naive and central memory subsets were obtained from all 30 or so donors. Overall results and qualifications from the work: Sequencing cDNA rather than genomic DNA could over-represent highly expressing activated cells, although activation and CD3 levels did not differ between groups. Type 1 diabetes patients showed a moderate but significant shortening of TCRB CDR3 length in all four CD4+ subsets. Naive, central memory and regulatory TCRB repertoires appeared to be more similar among patients than among healthy donors. PCR may preferentially amplify shorter templates, but because patient and control samples were amplified and corrected together, any resulting skew would affect both groups equally. Fewer insertions and more nucleotide deletions at VDJ recombination sites were observed in patients with type 1 diabetes, implying thymic rearrangement abnormalities. Because the HLA sub-analyses included only small numbers of individuals, any influence of HLA type on TCRB rearrangement was left unresolved.

All of the isolated RNA was reverse transcribed with the High Capacity cDNA Reverse Transcription Kit, so expressed TCRB transcripts were sequenced. Deep immunoSEQ sequencing was applied to naive, central memory and regulatory T cell samples, giving an average of about 3.57 million total reads per sample. Sorted cells were lysed in RLT buffer, and RNA was extracted using DNase-treated RNeasy Micro or Mini kits according to cell number. Each cell subset was processed on its own to prevent cross-contamination, while patient and healthy donor samples were processed together. TCRB sequences were amplified from cDNA with the immunoSEQ multiplex PCR, producing 87-bp fragments spanning the CDR3 region. Sequencing of the amplicons was done on the Illumina HiSeq platform. Processing in the source paper ran as follows. PCR bias was computationally corrected using synthetic template baselines, reads within Hamming distance 2 were collapsed, and singletons that could not be merged were discarded. Reads were aligned to IMGT to assign V, D and J genes, CDR3 length, and insertions or deletions at six rearrangement sites. Within each subset, clonotype counts were normalized to the number of sorted cells before true diversity and Gini coefficients were calculated with the tcR R package. The overlap coefficient, calculated on TCRB nucleotide sequences, was used to quantify repertoire sharing. Out-of-frame TCRB sequences from naive cells were analyzed to stand in for the pre-selection repertoire. The source is immuneACCESS, and TCRdb retained only in-frame sequences with V and J called. Part of the clones is not carried over; for the studies checked, unresolved V genes explain less than half of this, and the remainder is unexplained. D and trimming come from the DNA, and the V and J calls and clone size come from that table. The sample contains roughly 310,000 clones, 11% of them found a single time. Of the sample, over 0.015% is held by the ten largest clones.

Per the germline V gene, MGHRA is the CDR1 and YSYEKL is the CDR2. Trimming costs V 4 bases and J 0 bases, and their ends lie 15 bases apart. The CDR3 runs 16 amino acids, cysteine and phenylalanine included. Only the CDR3 region is kept as DNA, spanning 48 bases read in frame from base 1. Each donor gave one peripheral blood draw, roughly 110 mL on average, collected into heparinised tubes. Naive, central memory, regulatory and stem cell-like memory CD4+ T cells were sorted on a BD FACSAria II using a panel including CD45RO, CCR7, CD25, CD127, CD95 and CD27. All sorted populations exceeded 95% purity. PBMCs were isolated right away by Lymphoprep density gradient centrifugation and were stained directly, without culture. To minimize batch effects, samples were stained and sorted in pairs, one healthy donor with one patient per experiment. Turning to this clone: The specificity of this receptor is unknown. Per-nucleotide qualities are absent, and no much larger clonotype sits a single base away.

The V and J segments used are TRBV4-1 and TRBJ2-5; the D segment could be TRBD1, given 6 matching bases. The origin of this receptor is a woman aged 25 to 39 in good health. Sequenced input: naive CD4+ T cells from blood. This specimen's cell subset or site label, per the study, means: true naive CD4+ T cells. The CDR3 region reads CASSPRGLMYQETQYF. The DNA is TGCGCCAGCAGCCCCAGGGGCCTTATGTACCAAGAGACCCAGTACTTC.